A selection of T cell receptor beta chains follows, all from one sample in a study of blood T cell repertoires in COVID-19. The data were produced by immunoSEQ multiplex PCR, yet TCRdb's version contains in-frame clones alone and is incomplete. The sample includes more than 90,000 clones, roughly 88% of them seen just once. The sample consisted of peripheral blood. The receptors shown here come from a woman aged 70-85 years with acute or convalescent COVID-19. Both conserved end residues are part of each CDR3. A D gene is named only where the DNA matches it firmly. Not all rows give a size; the values are once, few, many and, for expanded clones, a class.

clone_size: NA; v_call: TRBV7-2; d_call: NA; j_call: TRBJ1-1; cdr3_nt: TGTGCCAGCAGCTTAAATGCGGGCGGGAACACTGAAGCTTTCTTT; cdr3_aa: CASSLNAGGNTEAFF
clone_size: NA; v_call: TRBV28; d_call: NA; j_call: TRBJ2-3; cdr3_nt: TGTGCCAGCAGCTCGGGGACTTTCACAGATACGCAGTATTTT; cdr3_aa: CASSSGTFTDTQYF
clone_size: once; v_call: TRBV5-1; d_call: NA; j_call: TRBJ1-3; cdr3_nt: TGCGCCAGCAGCTTGGATGGGGGCGCTTCTGGAAACACCATATATTTT; cdr3_aa: CASSLDGGASGNTIYF
clone_size: NA; v_call: TRBV5-1; d_call: NA; j_call: TRBJ2-1; cdr3_nt: TGCGCCAGCAGCTTGAGAGGGCCTACGGACGAGCCCTACAATGAGCAGTTCTTC; cdr3_aa: CASSLRGPTDEPYNEQFF
clone_size: NA; v_call: TRBV23-1; d_call: TRBD1; j_call: TRBJ2-1; cdr3_nt: TGCGCCAGCAGTCAATCGGACAGGGATTACAATGAGCAGTTCTTC; cdr3_aa: CASSQSDRDYNEQFF
clone_size: NA; v_call: TRBV5-8; d_call: TRBD1; j_call: TRBJ1-2; cdr3_nt: TGTGCCAGCATCTCTCCGGGACAGGGATATGGCTACACCTTC; cdr3_aa: CASISPGQGYGYTF
clone_size: once; v_call: TRBV10-3; d_call: NA; j_call: TRBJ1-3; cdr3_nt: TGTGCCATCAGTGAGTCAGCGGGAAGTTCTGGAAACACCATATATTTT; cdr3_aa: CAISESAGSSGNTIYF
clone_size: NA; v_call: TRBV3-1/TRBV3-2; d_call: NA; j_call: TRBJ2-7; cdr3_nt: TGTGCCAGCAGCCAAGTACAGGGTGGGCCCTACGAGCAGTACTTC; cdr3_aa: CASSQVQGGPYEQYF
clone_size: NA; v_call: TRBV18; d_call: NA; j_call: TRBJ2-5; cdr3_nt: TGTGCCAGCTCACCACTGAGGGGAGGCGGAGAGACCCAGTACTTC; cdr3_aa: CASSPLRGGGETQYF
clone_size: NA; v_call: TRBV3-1/TRBV3-2; d_call: NA; j_call: TRBJ1-1; cdr3_nt: TGTGCCAGCAGCCAAGCCGGACAGAACACTGAAGCTTTCTTT; cdr3_aa: CASSQAGQNTEAFF
clone_size: NA; v_call: TRBV28; d_call: NA; j_call: TRBJ1-4; cdr3_nt: TGTGCCAGCAGTATTCCGGTATCTAATGAAAAACTGTTTTTT; cdr3_aa: CASSIPVSNEKLFF
clone_size: NA; v_call: TRBV4-1; d_call: TRBD1; j_call: TRBJ2-1; cdr3_nt: TGCGCCAGCAGCCGGGTCGCCGGGACAGGGTTTAGCAATGAGCAGTTCTTC; cdr3_aa: CASSRVAGTGFSNEQFF
clone_size: NA; v_call: TRBV15; d_call: NA; j_call: TRBJ1-5; cdr3_nt: TGTGCCACCAGCAGAGATCGGCAGCCCCAGCATTTT; cdr3_aa: CATSRDRQPQHF
clone_size: once; v_call: TRBV28; d_call: TRBD2; j_call: TRBJ2-3; cdr3_nt: TGTGCCTTAAGCGGGAGTGAGACAGATACGCAGTATTTT; cdr3_aa: CALSGSETDTQYF
clone_size: NA; v_call: TRBV27; d_call: NA; j_call: TRBJ2-1; cdr3_nt: TGTGCCAGCAGTGGAGGAGGGTTGCAGCAGTTCTTC; cdr3_aa: CASSGGGLQQFF
clone_size: NA; v_call: TRBV10-3; d_call: TRBD2; j_call: TRBJ2-1; cdr3_nt: TGTGCCATCAGTGCCCCGGGGGGGCTATACAATGAGCAGTTCTTC; cdr3_aa: CAISAPGGLYNEQFF
clone_size: NA; v_call: TRBV7-2; d_call: TRBD2; j_call: TRBJ2-1; cdr3_nt: TGTGCCAGCAGCCCTCAACGACTAGCGGGGTACAATGAGCAGTTCTTC; cdr3_aa: CASSPQRLAGYNEQFF
clone_size: once; v_call: TRBV5-1; d_call: TRBD1; j_call: TRBJ2-7; cdr3_nt: TGCGCCAGCAGGACAGGGGGTAAGGAGCTTCGCGAGCAGTACTTC; cdr3_aa: CASRTGGKELREQYF
clone_size: NA; v_call: TRBV5-4; d_call: TRBD2; j_call: TRBJ2-1; cdr3_nt: TGTGCCAGCAGCCCCGGGCTAGCGGGAGCCACCTCCTACAATGAGCAGTTCTTC; cdr3_aa: CASSPGLAGATSYNEQFF
clone_size: NA; v_call: TRBV5-1; d_call: NA; j_call: TRBJ2-3; cdr3_nt: TGCGCCAGCAGCTTGGAGGCGGGGACCACAGATACGCAGTATTTT; cdr3_aa: CASSLEAGTTDTQYF
clone_size: NA; v_call: TRBV5-1; d_call: TRBD1; j_call: TRBJ1-1; cdr3_nt: TGCGCCAGCAGCCTCACAGGGGGCAGCACTGAAGCTTTCTTT; cdr3_aa: CASSLTGGSTEAFF
clone_size: NA; v_call: TRBV5-6; d_call: TRBD2; j_call: TRBJ2-1; cdr3_nt: TGTGCCAGCAGCCCGCGGGGGTACAATGAGCAGTTCTTC; cdr3_aa: CASSPRGYNEQFF
clone_size: once; v_call: TRBV7-2; d_call: NA; j_call: TRBJ2-5; cdr3_nt: TGTGCCAGCAGCTTAGTTGTCTACCGACAAGAGACCCAGTACTTC; cdr3_aa: CASSLVVYRQETQYF
clone_size: NA; v_call: TRBV5-1; d_call: TRBD1; j_call: TRBJ2-7; cdr3_nt: TGCGCCAGCAGCTTGGGGACAGGGATATACGAGCAGTACTTC; cdr3_aa: CASSLGTGIYEQYF
clone_size: NA; v_call: TRBV7-9; d_call: TRBD1; j_call: TRBJ1-1; cdr3_nt: TGTGCCAGCAGCTCTGAAACAGGGGCCACTGAAGCTTTCTTT; cdr3_aa: CASSSETGATEAFF
clone_size: NA; v_call: TRBV6-5; d_call: NA; j_call: TRBJ2-1; cdr3_nt: TGTGCCAGCAGTTACTCCTCCGGGAATTCCTACAATGAGCAGTTCTTC; cdr3_aa: CASSYSSGNSYNEQFF
clone_size: NA; v_call: TRBV1; d_call: NA; j_call: TRBJ1-2; cdr3_nt: TGCACCAGCAGCCAGGGGGGGGACAGGACCAAACCCTATGGCTACACCTTC; cdr3_aa: CTSSQGGDRTKPYGYTF
clone_size: NA; v_call: TRBV19; d_call: TRBD1; j_call: TRBJ1-6; cdr3_nt: TGTGCCAGTAAAGGACAGGAGTATTCACCCCTCCACTTT; cdr3_aa: CASKGQEYSPLHF
clone_size: NA; v_call: TRBV5-8; d_call: TRBD1; j_call: TRBJ2-5; cdr3_nt: TGTGCCAGCAGCTTGGTCGGACAGGCTCAAGAGACCCAGTACTTC; cdr3_aa: CASSLVGQAQETQYF
clone_size: NA; v_call: TRBV5-1; d_call: TRBD1; j_call: TRBJ1-3; cdr3_nt: TGCGCCAGCAGCCCGAGAACAGGGGGCGCATCTGGAAACACCATATATTTT; cdr3_aa: CASSPRTGGASGNTIYF
clone_size: NA; v_call: TRBV19; d_call: TRBD2; j_call: TRBJ2-4; cdr3_nt: TGTGCCAGTAGTATTGGGACTAGCGGGAGCAAAAACATTCAGTACTTC; cdr3_aa: CASSIGTSGSKNIQYF
clone_size: NA; v_call: TRBV3-1/TRBV3-2; d_call: TRBD1; j_call: TRBJ2-1; cdr3_nt: TGTGCCAGCAGCCAGAGCCCAGGGGGCTATGAGCAGTTCTTC; cdr3_aa: CASSQSPGGYEQFF
clone_size: NA; v_call: TRBV6-5; d_call: TRBD2; j_call: TRBJ2-3; cdr3_nt: TGTGCCAGCAAAACTAGCGGGAGCACAGATACGCAGTATTTT; cdr3_aa: CASKTSGSTDTQYF
clone_size: NA; v_call: TRBV5-1; d_call: TRBD2; j_call: TRBJ2-1; cdr3_nt: TGCGCCAGCAGCCCTAGCGGGAGGGCCGAGGGTGAGCAGTTCTTC; cdr3_aa: CASSPSGRAEGEQFF
clone_size: once; v_call: TRBV5-1; d_call: TRBD2; j_call: TRBJ2-1; cdr3_nt: TGCGCCAGCACTTTGAATATGGCGGGGGGGCGTTCCTTGCAGTACAATGAGCAGTTCTTC; cdr3_aa: CASTLNMAGGRSLQYNEQFF
clone_size: NA; v_call: TRBV11-2; d_call: NA; j_call: TRBJ1-6; cdr3_nt: TGTGCCAGCAGCTTAGCCATGCAACGAGGACCCCTCCACTTT; cdr3_aa: CASSLAMQRGPLHF
clone_size: NA; v_call: TRBV7-6; d_call: NA; j_call: TRBJ2-7; cdr3_nt: TGTGCCAGCAGCTTAAATCCGAGAGTCCACGGCGGGGCTTACGAGCAGTACTTC; cdr3_aa: CASSLNPRVHGGAYEQYF
clone_size: NA; v_call: TRBV2; d_call: NA; j_call: TRBJ2-5; cdr3_nt: TGTGCCAGCAGTCAGGGGTTGAGAGAGACCCAGTACTTC; cdr3_aa: CASSQGLRETQYF
clone_size: NA; v_call: TRBV5-1; d_call: NA; j_call: TRBJ2-7; cdr3_nt: TGCGCCAGCAGACGACAGGTCTCCGCCTACGAGCAGTACTTC; cdr3_aa: CASRRQVSAYEQYF
clone_size: NA; v_call: TRBV21-1; d_call: NA; j_call: TRBJ1-1; cdr3_nt: TGTGCCAGCAGCAAAAAGGGGGACAGGAGGAACACTGAAGCTTTCTTT; cdr3_aa: CASSKKGDRRNTEAFF
clone_size: NA; v_call: TRBV6-5; d_call: NA; j_call: TRBJ1-4; cdr3_nt: TGTGCCAGCAGTTACTCCTTTTCTAATGAAAAACTGTTTTTT; cdr3_aa: CASSYSFSNEKLFF
clone_size: NA; v_call: TRBV6-6; d_call: NA; j_call: TRBJ1-1; cdr3_nt: TGTGCCAGCATCCTACAGGGCCTAAACACTGAAGCTTTCTTT; cdr3_aa: CASILQGLNTEAFF
clone_size: NA; v_call: TRBV4-1; d_call: TRBD2; j_call: TRBJ2-5; cdr3_nt: TGCGCCAGCAGCCAAGATCGGTCTAGCGGGAGCGAAGAGACCCAGTACTTC; cdr3_aa: CASSQDRSSGSEETQYF
clone_size: NA; v_call: TRBV5-1; d_call: TRBD1; j_call: TRBJ1-1; cdr3_nt: TGCGCCAGCAGCTCCAGGGGGGCGATCGCTGAAGCTTTCTTT; cdr3_aa: CASSSRGAIAEAFF
clone_size: NA; v_call: TRBV5-1; d_call: NA; j_call: TRBJ1-1; cdr3_nt: TGCGCCAGCAGCAACATGGTTAACACTGAAGCTTTCTTT; cdr3_aa: CASSNMVNTEAFF
clone_size: NA; v_call: TRBV5-1; d_call: TRBD1; j_call: TRBJ2-3; cdr3_nt: TGCGCCAGCACCAGGGGGTTGGGCGCAGATACGCAGTATTTT; cdr3_aa: CASTRGLGADTQYF
clone_size: NA; v_call: TRBV10-3; d_call: NA; j_call: TRBJ1-6; cdr3_nt: TGTGCCATCACCCCGGACAGTCGGGATTCACCCCTCCACTTT; cdr3_aa: CAITPDSRDSPLHF
clone_size: NA; v_call: TRBV19; d_call: TRBD1; j_call: TRBJ1-6; cdr3_nt: TGTGCCAGTAGTTACTTACCGGGACAGCGGGATTCACCCCTCCACTTT; cdr3_aa: CASSYLPGQRDSPLHF
clone_size: NA; v_call: TRBV28; d_call: NA; j_call: TRBJ2-7; cdr3_nt: TGTGCCAGCAGTTTGGGGGGGGCATTCTACGAGCAGTACTTC; cdr3_aa: CASSLGGAFYEQYF
clone_size: NA; v_call: TRBV12-5; d_call: TRBD2; j_call: TRBJ2-7; cdr3_nt: TGTGCTAGTGGTTTAAGAGGCGGGGGGGCACACGAGCAGTACTTC; cdr3_aa: CASGLRGGGAHEQYF
clone_size: NA; v_call: TRBV3-1/TRBV3-2; d_call: NA; j_call: TRBJ1-5; cdr3_nt: TGTGCCAGCAGCCAAGTCCCAGGGAGGCAGCCCCAGCATTTT; cdr3_aa: CASSQVPGRQPQHF
clone_size: NA; v_call: TRBV24-1; d_call: NA; j_call: TRBJ1-1; cdr3_nt: TGTGCCACCAGTGATGGAGGAGGGTATTCCACTGAAGCTTTCTTT; cdr3_aa: CATSDGGGYSTEAFF
clone_size: NA; v_call: TRBV27; d_call: NA; j_call: TRBJ2-3; cdr3_nt: TGTGCCAGCAGTTTACTGGCGGGGTCAGATACGCAGTATTTT; cdr3_aa: CASSLLAGSDTQYF
clone_size: NA; v_call: TRBV7-2; d_call: TRBD2; j_call: TRBJ2-7; cdr3_nt: TGTGCCAGCTCCGGGGGGGGAACTGTACGGGAGCAGTACTTC; cdr3_aa: CASSGGGTVREQYF
clone_size: NA; v_call: TRBV2; d_call: NA; j_call: TRBJ1-1; cdr3_nt: TGTGCCAGTGGGAAAGACGGGGGAGCTTTCTTT; cdr3_aa: CASGKDGGAFF
clone_size: NA; v_call: TRBV9; d_call: TRBD2; j_call: TRBJ2-2; cdr3_nt: TGTGCCAGCAGCGCCGGGACTAGCAGCGTGGGGGAGCTGTTTTTT; cdr3_aa: CASSAGTSSVGELFF
clone_size: NA; v_call: TRBV5-6; d_call: TRBD1; j_call: TRBJ1-5; cdr3_nt: TGTGCCAGCAGCTTGGGACAGGGGAGCCAGCCCCAGCATTTT; cdr3_aa: CASSLGQGSQPQHF
clone_size: NA; v_call: TRBV27; d_call: NA; j_call: TRBJ2-5; cdr3_nt: TGTGCCACCCTAGGGGGGAGGGGACCCCAAGAGACCCAGTACTTC; cdr3_aa: CATLGGRGPQETQYF
clone_size: NA; v_call: TRBV5-5; d_call: TRBD1; j_call: TRBJ2-1; cdr3_nt: TGTGCCAGCAGCTTGTTGCCGCTCCCGGGACAGGGGGCTGGTGAGCAGTTCTTC; cdr3_aa: CASSLLPLPGQGAGEQFF